This is a list of T cell receptor beta chains from one sample in a study of PD-1 and CTLA-4 blockade in melanoma. Sequencing was performed with immunoSEQ multiplex PCR; in TCRdb, only in-frame clones are kept and a portion is missing. The table shows approximately 33,000 clones, with around 93% occurring only once. This material consisted of CD8+ T cells from peripheral blood, taken from a patient given anti-PD-1 treatment. The receptor set was obtained from a human donor with melanoma. Each CDR3 is given with its conserved first and last residue. The order of the fields is D gene, CDR3 length, J gene, V gene, clone size, CDR3 DNA, CDR3 protein. A D gene is named only where the DNA matches it firmly. Clone size is not always given. Where it is, it says once, few, many or a class for expanded clones.

.,15,TRBJ2-2,TRBV10-2,.,TGCGCCAGCAGTGAGTCGGCAGGGACCACCGGGGAGCTGTTTTTT,CASSESAGTTGELFF
.,14,TRBJ2-7,TRBV2,.,TGTGCCAGCAACCCAAATCTGGACCCCTACGAGCAGTACTTC,CASNPNLDPYEQYF
TRBD1,13,TRBJ2-2,TRBV29-1,once,TGCAGCGTGACAGGGGGAAACACCGGGGAGCTGTTTTTT,CSVTGGNTGELFF
.,14,TRBJ1-1,TRBV11-2,.,TGTGCCAGCAGCCCCGTGTTATTGAACACTGAAGCTTTCTTT,CASSPVLLNTEAFF
.,14,TRBJ2-5,TRBV5-1,.,TGCGCCAGCAGCGGGCTTACGAACCAAGAGACCCAGTACTTC,CASSGLTNQETQYF
TRBD2,15,TRBJ2-2,TRBV7-9,.,TGTGCCAGCAGCTTAAGCGGGACCAACACCGGGGAGCTGTTTTTT,CASSLSGTNTGELFF
TRBD1,13,TRBJ1-6,TRBV7-2,few,TGTGCCAGCAGCTTAGGAGGGACAGATTTCATCCACTTT,CASSLGGTDFIHF
.,15,TRBJ1-1,TRBV19,.,TGTGCCAGTAGTATAGTTTACGCAAAAAACACTGAAGCTTTCTTT,CASSIVYAKNTEAFF
TRBD2,17,TRBJ2-5,TRBV25-1,.,TGTGCCAGCAGTGAATGGACTAGCGGGGGTATACAAGAGACCCAGTACTTC,CASSEWTSGGIQETQYF
.,14,TRBJ1-2,TRBV4-1,.,TGCGCCAGCAGCCAAGATTGGGAAAACTATGGCTACACCTTC,CASSQDWENYGYTF
.,12,TRBJ1-4,TRBV13,.,TGTGCCAGCAGCTCGGGGTATGAAAAACTGTTTTTT,CASSSGYEKLFF
TRBD1,16,TRBJ1-4,TRBV6-5,.,TGTGCCAGCAGTTCGGAACAGGGGGCGGAGGGGGAAAAACTGTTTTTT,CASSSEQGAEGEKLFF
.,14,TRBJ1-5,TRBV5-4,.,TGTGCCAGCAGCTTGAAAGGGGGGGATCAGCCCCAGCATTTT,CASSLKGGDQPQHF
.,12,TRBJ2-1,TRBV12-3/TRBV12-4,.,TGTGCCAGCAGTCCTGTCGGGGTTGAGCAGTTCTTC,CASSPVGVEQFF
.,14,TRBJ2-1,TRBV13,.,TGTGCCAGCAGCGTGTCCCTAGCCAACAATGAGCAGTTCTTC,CASSVSLANNEQFF
.,13,TRBJ1-2,TRBV7-9,.,TGTGCCAGCAGCTCCGGGCCCTCCCATGGCTACACCTTC,CASSSGPSHGYTF
.,14,TRBJ2-7,TRBV6-2/TRBV6-3,once,TGTGCCAGCAGCTCAGGTAGAGAAGCGAGGGAGCAGTACTTC,CASSSGREAREQYF
TRBD2,16,TRBJ2-2,TRBV5-1,once,TGCGCCAGCAGCCCGGGGACTAGCTTTCTCACCGGGGAGCTGTTTTTT,CASSPGTSFLTGELFF
TRBD1,15,TRBJ2-7,TRBV6-5,.,TGTGCCAGCAGTTACGGGACAGGGGAGTCCTACGAGCAGTACTTC,CASSYGTGESYEQYF
TRBD2,17,TRBJ2-2,TRBV11-2,.,TGTGCCAGCAGCTTACTCACAACGGGGGGGCATGACGGGGAGCTGTTTTTT,CASSLLTTGGHDGELFF
TRBD1,18,TRBJ1-1,TRBV5-5,.,TGTGCCAGCAGCTTGGAGATCGGGACAGGACCAGTGAACACTGAAGCTTTCTTT,CASSLEIGTGPVNTEAFF
.,14,TRBJ2-2,TRBV6-4,.,TGTGCCAGCAGTGCCGGGGGTGGAACCGGGGAGCTGTTTTTT,CASSAGGGTGELFF
TRBD1,13,TRBJ2-3,TRBV29-1,.,TGCAGCGTCGAGACAGGGGTCACAGATACGCAGTATTTT,CSVETGVTDTQYF